This note documents a single TCR beta chain sequence. The data were obtained in a study of blood T cell repertoires in COVID-19. Across the whole study: The United States, Italy and Spain provided the acute and convalescent COVID-19 samples.

Seattle participants joined during active infection and were tracked over time. Authors' data handling: Nucleated cell number was recorded as an estimate derived from reference gene primer amplification. Sequencing was performed with immunoSEQ multiplex PCR; in TCRdb, only in-frame clones are kept and a portion is missing. The DNA gave D and trimming, while V, J and clone size come from that table. Seen here are 200,000 to 250,000 clones, about 88% observed once, and the top ten hold roughly 10%. This CDR3 has 16 residues. Trimming removed 0 bases at V and 2 bases at J, with 12 bases between. In germline, CDR1 is LNHNV, CDR2 YYDKDF (reference sequence).

The TCR originated in a woman in her fifties or sixties with COVID-19, enrolled during active disease. Input material: peripheral blood. The chain uses TRBV15 and TRBJ2-3, with D uncertain. The CDR3 here is CATSRDFAGTTDTQYF. CDR3 in DNA: TGTGCCACCAGCAGAGATTTTGCAGGAACCACAGATACGCAGTATTTT.